The 5 T cell receptor beta chains given below trace back to one sample, sequenced in a study of immune cell composition in non-small cell lung cancer. Normal lung was taken at the farthest possible site, at least 3 cm from tumour. The repertoire was sequenced with immunoSEQ multiplex PCR; TCRdb's copy has only in-frame clones and lacks some. The repertoire holds fewer than 2,000 clones, with 60% to 75% as singletons. The specimen was non-adjacent lung tissue. These receptors were collected from a human donor with non-small cell lung cancer.

The chain combines TRBV5-1 with TRBJ1-1; TRBD1 might be the D (5 bases). The V end was cut by 5 bases, the J end by 0 bases, with 11 bases between. The CDR3 consists of 14 residues. The germline CDR1 and CDR2 sequences are SGHRS and YFSETQ. The CDR3 bases are TGCGCCAGCAGAATTGACAGCTTGAACACTGAAGCTTTCTTT. Its protein product is CASRIDSLNTEAFF.

The chain uses TRBV7-3 and TRBJ2-1; 11 nucleotides align to TRBD2. This CDR3 has 14 amino acids. The V segment lost 2 bases and the J segment 6 bases; nucleotides outside the gene matches: 0. Germline CDR1 is SGHTA and CDR2 is FQGTGA. Here the CDR3 DNA reads TGTGCCAGCAGCTTAGGGACTAGCGGCAATGAGCAGTTCTTC. Translating it yields CASSLGTSGNEQFF.

The V and J genes are TRBV18 and TRBJ2-3; D unclear. This CDR3 has 19 amino acids. V lost 0 bases to trimming and J lost 3 bases, with 22 bases between them. Germline V gives CDR1 KGHSH, CDR2 LQKENI. The CDR3 region has the DNA TGTGCCAGCTCACCACCGCTAAGGAAGGCTAGTACCCGAACAGATACGCAGTATTTT. Its translation: CASSPPLRKASTRTDTQYF.

The chain carries TRBV7-6 and TRBJ1-2; the D gene is possibly TRBD1 (5 bases). Trimming removed 5 bases from V and 4 bases from J, with 14 bases in between. The germline V gene encodes CDR1 SGHVS and CDR2 FNYEAQ. The CDR3 runs 14 residues. DNA of the CDR3: TGTGCCAGCAGCGGAGGGGTCTTCGGCTATGGCTACACCTTC. Protein: CASSGGVFGYGYTF.

This rearrangement joins TRBV6-5 to TRBJ2-1; the D gene is possibly TRBD2 (7 bases). The CDR3 loop spans 15 amino acids. The germline V gene encodes CDR1 MNHEY and CDR2 SVGAGI. V dropped 5 bases and J dropped 0 bases, with 11 bases sitting between them. The CDR3: CASSRRGRSYNEQFF. CDR3 coding DNA: TGTGCCAGCAGTCGGCGGGGGCGCTCCTACAATGAGCAGTTCTTC.